The 16 T cell receptor beta chains in this list originate from one sample, sequenced in a study of cytomegalovirus exposure and HLA in healthy donors. Profiling relied on immunoSEQ multiplex PCR, and the TCRdb table lists in-frame clones only, not all of them. The data hold over 110,000 clones, with around 87% observed a single time. The material sequenced was PBMCs. All receptors derive from a man between 18 and 35 years old in good health and CMV-seropositive.

This clone was found once. This sequence joins TRBV2 and TRBJ2-3; TRBD2 matches 8 bases. Per germline, CDR1 SNHLY and CDR2 FYNNEI. The CDR3 loop spans 16 amino acids. V dropped 7 bases and J dropped 0; count of bases not matched to a gene: 9. CDR3 sequence (DNA): TGTGCCAGCACCTTACTAGCGGCATCTAGCACAGATACGCAGTATTTT. This sequence encodes CASTLLAASSTDTQYF. Variable domain in full (rest from reference TRBV2 and TRBJ2-3): EPEVTQTPSHQVTQMGQEVILRCVPISNHLYFYWYRQILGQKVEFLVSFYNNEISEKSEIFDDQFSVERPDGSNFTLKIRSTKLEDSAMYFCASTLLAASSTDTQYFGPGTRLTVL.

The chain uses TRBV29-1 and TRBJ2-7, with D possibly matching TRBD1 (5 bases). V lost 6 bases to trimming and J lost 1 base, with 22 bases between them. The CDR3 consists of 16 residues. The germline CDR1 and CDR2 sequences are SQVTM and ANQGSEA. CDR3 residues: CSVLNRKHVDSYEQYF. The CDR3, as DNA: TGCAGCGTCCTGAACAGGAAACATGTGGATTCCTACGAGCAGTACTTC.

The chain recombines TRBV2 with TRBJ1-2; D is ambiguous. Germline V gives CDR1 SNHLY, CDR2 FYNNEI. V was trimmed by 5 bases and J by 4 bases, leaving 14 bases between them. The CDR3 is made up of 14 amino acids. Written as DNA, the CDR3 is TGTGCCAGCAGTCCGAGCCAGGTACCCTATGGCTACACCTTC. The encoded protein is CASSPSQVPYGYTF.

V and J are TRBV6-1 and TRBJ2-2; 8 bases match TRBD1. Germline values: CDR1 MNHNS, CDR2 SASEGT. With 7 bases clipped from V and 7 bases from J, the junction kept 11 bases outside the gene matches. The CDR3 is 15 residues long. The CDR3 is CASTYQGARVGELFF. In nucleotides, the CDR3 is TGTGCCAGCACGTATCAGGGGGCGCGCGTCGGGGAGCTGTTTTTT.

The chain uses TRBV7-2 and TRBJ1-1; 9 bases line up with TRBD1. The CDR3 is 16 residues long. The germline V gene encodes CDR1 SGHTA and CDR2 FQGNSA. The ends lost 5 bases at V and 6 bases at J; junction bases unmatched: 13. CDR3 DNA: TGTGCCAGCAGCGACCAAGGGACAGGGATTTTTGCTGAAGCTTTCTTT. Translation gives CASSDQGTGIFAEAFF. The full variable domain, rest sourced from reference TRBV7-2 and TRBJ1-1, is GAGVSQSPSNKVTEKGKDVELRCDPISGHTALYWYRQSLGQGLEFLIYFQGNSAPDKSGLPSDRFSAERTGGSVSTLTIQRTQQEDSAVYLCASSDQGTGIFAEAFFGQGTRLTVV.

The chain uses TRBV18 and TRBJ1-5; TRBD1 matches at 8 bases. V shed 1 base, J shed 6 bases, and the junction held 11 bases outside the gene matches. Germline CDR1 is KGHSH and CDR2 is LQKENI. The CDR3 is made up of 17 amino acids. The CDR3 loop reads CASSPQGIQGVGQPQHF. The CDR3, as DNA: TGTGCCAGCTCACCACAGGGAATACAGGGGGTCGGTCAGCCCCAGCATTTT.

This clone was seen just once. V and J are TRBV30 and TRBJ1-2, with a possible D match to TRBD1 (5 bases). Trimming took 0 bases from V and 7 from J, leaving 12 bases between them. The CDR3 has 13 residues. Germline V CDR1 and CDR2: GTSNPN, SVGIG (reference sequence). The CDR3 nucleotides read TGTGCCTGGAGTGTATTACGGGGGGGTGGCTACACCTTC. Translated, it gives CAWSVLRGGGYTF.

J is TRBJ2-6 and V is TRBV6-4; a possible D gene is TRBD2 (6 bases). Deletions cut 3 bases from V and 0 bases from J, with 9 bases between. Germline CDR1 reads MRHNA; CDR2 reads SNTAGT. The CDR3 is made up of 16 amino acids. CDR3 in amino acids: CASSEVGGSGANVLTF. CDR3 nucleotides: TGTGCCAGCAGTGAAGTGGGGGGCTCTGGGGCCAACGTCCTGACTTTC.

The rearrangement uses TRBV18 and TRBJ2-7; D not certain. Between the trimmed V and J ends, which lost 4 bases and 5 bases, there was a span of 12 bases. CDR1 and CDR2 (germline): KGHSH, LQKENI. This CDR3 is 13 amino acids long. The CDR3 DNA follows: TGTGCCAGCTCACTAGGAGTAGTGGACGAGCAGTACTTC. It codes for CASSLGVVDEQYF.

CDR3 in DNA: TGCGCCAGCAGGGGGACAGTTGGCAATCAGCCCCAGCATTTT. Translating gives CASRGTVGNQPQHF. The rearrangement links TRBV10-2 to TRBJ1-5; TRBD1 matches at 7 bases. Per germline, CDR1 WSHSY and CDR2 SAAADI. V was clipped by 6 bases and J by 2 bases; unmatched bases: 4. The CDR3 is made up of 14 amino acids.

The chain combines TRBV27 with TRBJ2-3; TRBD2 matches 14 bases. Germline lookup yields CDR1 MNHEY and CDR2 SMNVEV (reference sequence). The CDR3 runs to 16 residues. V shed 6 bases, J shed 1 base, and the junction held 3 bases outside the gene matches. CDR3 bases: TGTGCCAGCAGCGTGGGACTAGCGGGAGGCACAGATACGCAGTATTTT. Translation gives CASSVGLAGGTDTQYF.

This chain connects TRBV19 to TRBJ2-7; perhaps TRBD1 as D (5 bases). CDR3 length: 13 amino acids. CDR1 and CDR2 from the germline V gene are LNHDA and SQIVND (reference sequence). V was shortened by 3 bases and J by 2 bases, with 8 bases between the two germline ends. The CDR3 bases are TGTGCCAGTAGTATCGACAGCACCTACGAGCAGTACTTC. Encoded protein: CASSIDSTYEQYF.

This clone was seen many times. The chain combines TRBV5-6 with TRBJ1-2, with TRBD1 matching 10 bases. The CDR3 sequence is 15 residues long. Trimming at V came to 5 bases and at J to 7 bases, leaving 11 bases not matched to a gene. Germline CDR1 and CDR2: SGHDT and YYEEEE. The CDR3 DNA sequence: TGTGCCAGCAGTTCTACGGGACAGGGGATCGGTGGCTACACCTTC. This codes for CASSSTGQGIGGYTF.

This chain uses TRBV15 with TRBJ1-5; D perhaps matches TRBD1 (5 bases). Germline V lookup: CDR1 LNHNV, CDR2 YYDKDF (reference sequence). With 5 bases removed from V and 3 bases from J, the gap between germline ends came to 11 bases. This CDR3 has 14 residues. In DNA, the CDR3 is TGTGCCACCAGCCCCTGGGGCCCCAATCAGCCCCAGCATTTT. This codes for CATSPWGPNQPQHF.

The DNA of the CDR3 is TGTGCCAGCAGAGCGCCGGGACTTACGCAGTATTTT. Its translation: CASRAPGLTQYF. The rearrangement joins TRBV6-5 to TRBJ2-3, with D tentatively TRBD2 (6 bases). This CDR3 has 12 residues. Germline CDR1 MNHEY, CDR2 SVGAGI. Trimming removed 6 bases from V and 8 bases from J, with 12 bases in between.

The chain links TRBV19 to TRBJ1-1; D unresolved. The V and J ends lost 6 bases and 4 bases respectively, with 18 bases between them. The CDR3 totals 15 residues. Germline CDR1 LNHDA, CDR2 SQIVND (reference sequence). DNA of the CDR3: TGTGCCAGTAGCATCTTCGACGAGGTATCCACTGAAGCTTTCTTT. As protein: CASSIFDEVSTEAFF.